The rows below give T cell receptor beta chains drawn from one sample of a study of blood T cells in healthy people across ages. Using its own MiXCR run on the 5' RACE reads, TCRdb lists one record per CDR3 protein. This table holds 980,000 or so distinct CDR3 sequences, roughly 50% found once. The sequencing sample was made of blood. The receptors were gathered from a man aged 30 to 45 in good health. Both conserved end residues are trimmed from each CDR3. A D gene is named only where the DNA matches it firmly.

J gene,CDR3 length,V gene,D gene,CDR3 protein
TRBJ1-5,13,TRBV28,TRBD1,ASSRRQGGDQPQH
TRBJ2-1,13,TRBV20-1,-,SARPQGTPYNEQF
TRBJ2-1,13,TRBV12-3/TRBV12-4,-,ASSSMTRNIYEQF
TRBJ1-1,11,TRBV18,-,ASSPRTETEAF
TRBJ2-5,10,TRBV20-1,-,SARDEPETQY
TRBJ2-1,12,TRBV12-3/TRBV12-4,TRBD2,ASSFSGEYNEQF
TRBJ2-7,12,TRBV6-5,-,ASSIYGGSYEQY
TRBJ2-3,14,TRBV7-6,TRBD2,ASSLSFSGGLNTQY
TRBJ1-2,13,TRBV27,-,ASGTNRELGYGYT
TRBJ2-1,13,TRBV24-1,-,ATSDPAERGIEQF
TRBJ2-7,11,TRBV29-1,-,SVERGDFYEQY
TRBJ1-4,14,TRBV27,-,ASSPAGGKGSEKLF
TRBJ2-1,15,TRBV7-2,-,ASSRRLGLTPYNEQF
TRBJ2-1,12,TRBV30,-,AWSIGQGRNEQF
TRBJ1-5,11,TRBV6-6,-,ASSDSVGQPQH
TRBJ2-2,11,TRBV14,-,ASSQVRTGELF
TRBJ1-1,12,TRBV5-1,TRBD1,ASSPGQGASEAF
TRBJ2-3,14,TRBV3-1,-,ASSQVGAERTDTQY
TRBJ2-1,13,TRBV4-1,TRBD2,ASSRGLAEYNEQF
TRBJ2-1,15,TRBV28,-,ASSPRTGKSSYNEQF
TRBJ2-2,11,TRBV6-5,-,ASSYRGFGELF
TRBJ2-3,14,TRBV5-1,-,ASSQGVKSSTDTQY
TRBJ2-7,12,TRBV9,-,ASSVGFQKYEQY
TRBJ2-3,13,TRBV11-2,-,ASSPPAIDTDTQY
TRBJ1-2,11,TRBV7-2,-,ASSTTWVYGYT
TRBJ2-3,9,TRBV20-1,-,SANRGDMQY
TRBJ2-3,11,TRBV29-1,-,SVEVPLTDTQY
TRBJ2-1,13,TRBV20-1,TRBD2,STVLLAGGSNEQF
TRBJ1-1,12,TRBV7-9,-,ASRAGSGNTEAF
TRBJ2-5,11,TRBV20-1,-,SARKTSQETQY
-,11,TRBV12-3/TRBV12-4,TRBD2,ASSCGLAYEQY
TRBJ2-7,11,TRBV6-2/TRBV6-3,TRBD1,ARPEQGPYEQY
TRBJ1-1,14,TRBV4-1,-,ASSQDQGVLNTEAF
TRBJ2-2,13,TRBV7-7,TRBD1,ASSSSTGSTGELF
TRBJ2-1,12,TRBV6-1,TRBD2,ASSERTSGMAQF
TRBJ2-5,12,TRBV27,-,ASSFRVKQETQY
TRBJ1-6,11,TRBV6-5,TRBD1,ASGQGNNSPLH
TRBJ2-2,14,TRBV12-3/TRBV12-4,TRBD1,ASSPDRVVRTGELF
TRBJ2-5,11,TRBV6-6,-,ASSSWAKETQY